The 14 T cell receptor beta chains below all came from one sample that was sequenced in a study of response to subunit inactivated influenza vaccine. TCRdb ran MiXCR on the RT-PCR reads and lists one entry per CDR3 protein. The top ten clones hold 1.5% to 2% of a sample with approximately 520,000 distinct CDR3 sequences, approximately 24% of them seen once. Source: CD4+ T cells sorted from PBMCs, taken about 5 days after vaccination. The receptors stem from a man between 50 and 59 years old who received an inactivated influenza vaccine.

This clonotype was detected only a few times. The chain joins TRBV18 to TRBJ2-1; the D gene is possibly TRBD2 (6 bases). Trimming stripped 5 bases from V and 7 bases from J, with 21 bases between. Germline assignment: CDR1 KGHSH and CDR2 LQKENI. The CDR3 sequence is 16 residues long. In DNA, the CDR3 is TGTGCCAGCTCAGTGGCCGGGAGTCCCTTGGGAAATGAGCAGTTCTTC. Its translation: CASSVAGSPLGNEQFF.

The chain recombines TRBV27 with TRBJ2-1, with D uncertain. The CDR3 totals 13 residues. Germline-derived CDR1 and CDR2 are MNHEY and SMNVEV (reference sequence). The ends were cut back, 7 bases at V and 7 bases at J, with 14 bases in the middle. CDR3 amino acids: CASMRIGENEQFF. The DNA of the CDR3 is TGTGCCAGCATGCGAATTGGGGAAAATGAGCAGTTCTTC.

The J gene is TRBJ2-7, the V gene TRBV7-2, with 9 bases lining up with TRBD1. Germline lookup yields CDR1 SGHTA and CDR2 FQGNSA. The V and J ends lost 7 bases and 6 bases, in that order; junction bases with no gene match: 10. The CDR3 consists of 14 residues. The CDR3 DNA reads TGTGCCAGCAACTCCCGGACAGGGGCGCTCGAGCAGTACTTC. It is translated as CASNSRTGALEQYF.

This clonotype was observed at least ten times. This chain uses TRBV7-2 with TRBJ2-7, with 12 positions matching TRBD2. V shed 0 bases, J shed 4 bases, and the junction held 10 bases outside the gene matches. Germline V gene lookup returns CDR1 SGHTA and CDR2 FQGNSA. This CDR3 has 18 amino acids. CDR3: CASSLATSGGPPIYEQYF. As DNA, the CDR3 is TGTGCCAGCAGCTTAGCGACTAGCGGGGGCCCTCCCATATACGAGCAGTACTTC.

The CDR3 here is CASSAWDWQYF. In DNA form, the CDR3 reads TGTGCCAGCAGTGCCTGGGACTGGCAGTACTTC. The V call is TRBV2, the J call TRBJ2-7; D is perhaps TRBD2 (6 bases). V lost 4 bases and J lost 9, with 10 bases in between. Germline V gives CDR1 SNHLY, CDR2 FYNNEI. The CDR3 is made up of 11 amino acids. Full variable domain (remainder filled in from reference TRBV2 and TRBJ2-7): EPEVTQTPSHQVTQMGQEVILRCVPISNHLYFYWYRQILGQKVEFLVSFYNNEISEKSEIFDDQFSVERPDGSNFTLKIRSTKLEDSAMYFCASSAWDWQYFGPGTRLTVT.

The J gene is TRBJ1-5, the V gene TRBV2; 7 bases map to TRBD1. Germline V gene lookup returns CDR1 SNHLY and CDR2 FYNNEI. The CDR3 is made up of 14 amino acids. V was clipped by 6 bases and J by 7 bases; unmatched bases: 9. Here the CDR3 DNA reads TGTGCCAGCAGCCCCGACAGGGTCCAGCAGCCCCAGCATTTT. This encodes CASSPDRVQQPQHF. Variable domain in full (rest from reference TRBV2 and TRBJ1-5): EPEVTQTPSHQVTQMGQEVILRCVPISNHLYFYWYRQILGQKVEFLVSFYNNEISEKSEIFDDQFSVERPDGSNFTLKIRSTKLEDSAMYFCASSPDRVQQPQHFGDGTRLSIL.

The rearrangement joins TRBV7-2 to TRBJ1-3; the match to TRBD1 covers 7 bases. J lost 0 bases, V lost 4 bases, and 6 bases had no gene match. The V gene's germline CDR1 is SGHTA and CDR2 FQGNSA. The CDR3 is made up of 16 amino acids. The CDR3, as DNA: TGTGCCAGCAGCTCAGGGGACAGACGCTCTGGAAACACCATATATTTT. Amino acid sequence: CASSSGDRRSGNTIYF.

The chain couples TRBV5-4 to TRBJ2-1; 11 nucleotides line up with TRBD2. Trimming cost V 3 bases and J 2 bases; bases outside gene matches: 10. The germline V gene has CDR1 SGHNT and CDR2 YYREEE (reference sequence). The CDR3 runs 18 residues. This chain's CDR3 is CASSSSSLAGGAYNEQFF. In DNA, the CDR3 is TGTGCCAGCAGCTCTTCCTCTCTAGCGGGAGGAGCCTACAATGAGCAGTTCTTC.

J is TRBJ2-3 and V is TRBV27, with D unclear. The length of the CDR3 is 13 residues. Germline CDR1 is MNHEY and CDR2 is SMNVEV (reference sequence). V lost 8 bases to trimming and J lost 4 bases, with 13 bases between them. In DNA, the CDR3 is TGTGCCAGCCGTCGGCTATCGGCAGATACGCAGTATTTT. Its translation: CASRRLSADTQYF.

The genes are TRBV6-1 and TRBJ2-1; TRBD1 matches at 7 bases. The V gene's germline CDR1 is MNHNS and CDR2 SASEGT. V lost 7 bases and J lost 4; bases outside the gene matches: 10. The CDR3 spans 15 residues. CDR3 DNA: TGTGCCAGCACCGAACTTAGGGACAGTTACAATGAGCAGTTCTTC. Translated: CASTELRDSYNEQFF.

CDR3 in amino acids: CSARESGTGGYEQYF. CDR3 sequence (DNA): TGCAGTGCTAGAGAGTCCGGGACAGGGGGTTACGAGCAGTACTTC. This sequence joins TRBV20-1 and TRBJ2-7, with 11 nucleotides matching TRBD1. This CDR3 is built from 15 residues. V was clipped by 0 bases and J by 4 bases; unmatched bases: 5. Germline V gene sequence: CDR1 DFQATT, CDR2 SNEGSKA (reference sequence).

The gene calls are TRBV10-3 and TRBJ2-3, with D unresolved. Germline CDR1 and CDR2: ENHRY and SYGVKD. The CDR3 is 13 amino acids. The V gene lost 11 bases and the J gene lost 0 bases, with 12 bases spanning the gap. The CDR3 reads CAAKLSSTDTQYF. The CDR3 DNA reads as TGTGCCGCCAAATTGTCCAGCACAGATACGCAGTATTTT.

V and J are TRBV12-3 or TRBV12-4 and TRBJ2-2, with 8 bases that match TRBD2. Trimming at V came to 6 bases and at J to 7 bases, leaving 16 bases not matched to a gene. The CDR3 is 17 amino acids. The CDR3 spells CASRGARGASGLGELFF. The DNA of the CDR3 is TGTGCCAGCAGGGGGGCCCGGGGAGCTAGCGGGCTCGGGGAGCTGTTTTTT.

The V gene is TRBV25-1, the J gene TRBJ1-2, with 9 nucleotides matching TRBD1. The V segment lost 7 bases and the J segment 3 bases; nucleotides outside the gene matches: 9. Per the germline V gene, CDR1 is MGHDK and CDR2 is SYGVNS. The CDR3 spans 15 residues. This CDR3 reads CASKDPGTGYYGYTF. The CDR3 bases are TGTGCCAGCAAAGATCCCGGGACAGGGTACTATGGCTACACCTTC.